Sequencing of this T cell receptor beta chain was carried out in a study of T cells expressing NK-cell markers. Findings and caveats of the study: Four of the donors also had these clonotypes leading their CD3+CD56-NKG2C+ fraction. It remained uncertain whether the expanded NKG2C+ T cell clones were specific for HCMV antigens.

With regard to this clonotype: Its specificity is unknown.

In germline, CDR1 is SGHKS, CDR2 YYEKEE (reference sequence). The CDR3 is made up of 16 amino acids. Scientists made TCR beta cDNA using 5'RACE template switching with UMIs. TCRdb re-called the 5' RACE reads and gives one entry per CDR3 protein, without DNA. The sample yields 500,000 or so distinct CDR3 sequences, of which the top ten take up approximately 4%. Source material: blood T cells: a sorted CD56 or NKG2C T cell subset, CD4+ or CD8+ T cells, or bulk PBMC T cells (not recorded which). This chain links TRBV5-5 with TRBJ2-3; as DNA is missing, the TRBD1 call by TCRdb cannot be tested. The sequence came from a man younger than 30 in good health. The CDR3 sequence: CASSWGQGIRTDTQYF.